This is a list of T cell receptor beta chains from one sample in a study of vaccination and CD4 T cells after COVID-19. One entry per CDR3 protein, called by TCRdb with MiXCR from the PCR reads. Of just over 20,000 distinct CDR3 sequences in the sample, roughly three fifths were seen once. This specimen was CD4+ T cells from blood, taken before SARS-CoV-2 vaccination. All receptors derive from a human donor who had recovered from COVID-19. Each CDR3 is given with its conserved first and last residue. The D gene is left open where the match is weak. A clone size is listed for some rows: how often the clone was seen (once, few, many), or a class if it is expanded.

j_gene | v_gene | abundance | d_gene | CDR3nt | CDR3aa
TRBJ1-2 | TRBV19 | . | TRBD1 | TGTGCCAGTATCGGGACAGGGGGCGCCTATGGCTACACCTTC | CASIGTGGAYGYTF
TRBJ2-1 | TRBV12-3/TRBV12-4 | . | . | TGTGCCAGCAGGGCAGGCGTCAAGCAGTTCTTC | CASRAGVKQFF
TRBJ2-1 | TRBV24-1 | few | TRBD2 | TGTGCCACCAGTGACCCCGGGACTAGCGGGGGCGCCTACAATGAGCAGTTCTTC | CATSDPGTSGGAYNEQFF
TRBJ2-1 | TRBV7-2 | . | TRBD2 | TGTGCCAGCAGCTTAGCGGCGTCGGCGGGAGGGTCGAATGAGCAGTTCTTC | CASSLAASAGGSNEQFF
TRBJ2-2 | TRBV10-1 | few | . | TGCGCCAGCAGTGATCGATGGGGAGCTGGGTCCGGGGAGCTGTTTTTT | CASSDRWGAGSGELFF
TRBJ1-5 | TRBV7-9 | few | TRBD1 | TGTGCCAGCAGCCGGCGACAGGGGAAGAGCAATCAGCCCCAGCATTTT | CASSRRQGKSNQPQHF
TRBJ1-4 | TRBV20-1 | few | TRBD1 | TGCAGTGCTAGAGATCCAGCGGGGACAGCCTATGAAAAACTGTTTTTT | CSARDPAGTAYEKLFF
TRBJ2-3 | TRBV6-1 | . | . | TGTGCCAGCAGTGAAGGAGGATTTGGAGGGGGCACAGATACGCAGTATTTT | CASSEGGFGGGTDTQYF
TRBJ2-7 | TRBV24-1 | . | . | TGTGCCACCAGTGATTCAGGGGTCCCCTACGAGCAGTACTTC | CATSDSGVPYEQYF
TRBJ2-7 | TRBV20-1 | . | TRBD2 | TGCAGTGCTAGAACCCCCCTAGCGGAGCAGTACGAGCAGTACTTC | CSARTPLAEQYEQYF
TRBJ1-2 | TRBV20-1 | medium-sized | . | TGCAGTGCCAGCAGTGAAAGCTATGGCTACACCTTC | CSASSESYGYTF
TRBJ2-7 | TRBV10-3 | . | . | TGTGCCATCAGTTTACCGGGGCCCAAGGTAGGCGAGCAGTACTTC | CAISLPGPKVGEQYF
TRBJ1-2 | TRBV6-1 | . | . | TGTACCAGCACCTTACGACGGATCTATGGCTACACCTTC | CTSTLRRIYGYTF
TRBJ2-7 | TRBV7-6 | . | . | TGTGCCAGCTCCCGGGCGGGAACCAACTACGAGCAGTACTTC | CASSRAGTNYEQYF
TRBJ1-5 | TRBV20-1 | few | . | TGCAGTGCTGGGCGGATCAATCAGCCCCAGCATTTT | CSAGRINQPQHF
TRBJ2-3 | TRBV12-3/TRBV12-4 | . | . | TGTGCCAGCAGAAGTATGAGAAGCACAGATACGCAGTATTTT | CASRSMRSTDTQYF
TRBJ1-1 | TRBV7-2 | . | . | TGTGCCAGCAGCTTAGCAGGGATTGGAGCTTTCTTT | CASSLAGIGAFF
TRBJ2-7 | TRBV28 | . | . | TGTGCCAGCACCCAAGGCGGAGAATCCTACGAGCAGTACTTC | CASTQGGESYEQYF
TRBJ2-2 | TRBV5-1 | . | . | TGCGCCAGCTTTGGGGACCCCACCTACACCGGGGAGCTGTTTTTT | CASFGDPTYTGELFF
TRBJ1-5 | TRBV28 | . | . | TGTGCCAGCAGCCGCGACAGGAGCAATCAGCCCCAGCATTTT | CASSRDRSNQPQHF
TRBJ2-7 | TRBV28 | . | . | TGTGCCAGCACCGCAGGGGGGTCCGAGCAGTACTTC | CASTAGGSEQYF
TRBJ2-3 | TRBV19 | few | TRBD2 | TGTGCCAGTAGTATATCTCCAGGGCTAGCGGACACAGATACGCAGTATTTT | CASSISPGLADTDTQYF
TRBJ2-7 | TRBV5-1 | once | TRBD1 | TGCGCCAGCAGCTTAGGTGCCGGGACAGGGGATTACGAGCAGTACTTC | CASSLGAGTGDYEQYF
TRBJ1-3 | TRBV28 | . | . | TGTGCCAGCAGTTTGCACACGGCTTACAGGGGAAACACCATATATTTT | CASSLHTAYRGNTIYF
TRBJ2-1 | TRBV6-2/TRBV6-3 | . | . | TGTGCCAGCAGTTACGATGGGACCCCTGGTTACAATGAGCAGTTCTTC | CASSYDGTPGYNEQFF
TRBJ1-5 | TRBV7-2 | . | . | TGTGCCAGCAGCTTAAACAGGGATGGCAATGGTCAGCCCCAGCATTTT | CASSLNRDGNGQPQHF
TRBJ1-6 | TRBV6-1 | . | . | TGTGCCAGCAGAACTTCCGCGACAGGAGGCTATAATTCACCCCTCCACTTT | CASRTSATGGYNSPLHF
TRBJ1-3 | TRBV2 | . | . | TGTGCCACCCGACCCAATAGCTCTGGAAACACCATATATTTT | CATRPNSSGNTIYF
TRBJ1-6 | TRBV7-9 | . | . | TGTGCCAGCAGCTTAGGCGATCGGCCCCGGGATAATTCACCCCTCCACTTT | CASSLGDRPRDNSPLHF